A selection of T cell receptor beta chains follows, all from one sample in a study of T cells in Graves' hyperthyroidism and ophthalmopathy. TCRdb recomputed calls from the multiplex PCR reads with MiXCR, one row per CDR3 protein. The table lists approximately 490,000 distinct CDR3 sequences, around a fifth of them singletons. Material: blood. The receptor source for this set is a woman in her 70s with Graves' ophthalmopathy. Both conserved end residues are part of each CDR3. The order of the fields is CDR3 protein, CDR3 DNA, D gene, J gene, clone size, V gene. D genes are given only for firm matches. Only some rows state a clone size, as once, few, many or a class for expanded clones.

CDR3aa: CSALKGGGTDTQYF
CDR3nt: TGCAGTGCCCTCAAGGGGGGTGGCACAGATACGCAGTATTTT
d_gene: .
j_gene: TRBJ2-3
abundance: few
v_gene: TRBV20-1

CDR3aa: CASSFDGYGYTF
CDR3nt: TGTGCCAGCAGTTTCGATGGTTATGGCTACACCTTC
d_gene: .
j_gene: TRBJ1-2
abundance: .
v_gene: TRBV6-1

CDR3aa: CASSLALQGAGVGETQYF
CDR3nt: TGTGCCAGCAGCTTAGCATTACAAGGGGCGGGAGTCGGAGAGACCCAGTACTTC
d_gene: TRBD2
j_gene: TRBJ2-5
abundance: .
v_gene: TRBV7-9

CDR3aa: CASSRDRGADTQYF
CDR3nt: TGTGCCAGCAGCCGGGACAGGGGGGCAGATACGCAGTATTTT
d_gene: TRBD1
j_gene: TRBJ2-3
abundance: .
v_gene: TRBV28

CDR3aa: CASTPGVNNSPLHF
CDR3nt: TGTGCCAGCACCCCCGGGGTGAATAATTCACCCCTCCACTTT
d_gene: .
j_gene: TRBJ1-6
abundance: .
v_gene: TRBV6-1

CDR3aa: CASKRTGVTNEKLFF
CDR3nt: TGTGCCAGCAAAAGAACAGGGGTGACTAATGAAAAACTGTTTTTT
d_gene: TRBD1
j_gene: TRBJ1-4
abundance: few
v_gene: TRBV12-3/TRBV12-4

CDR3aa: CATRLTGKETQYF
CDR3nt: TGTGCCACAAGGCTGACAGGAAAAGAGACCCAGTACTTC
d_gene: .
j_gene: TRBJ2-5
abundance: .
v_gene: TRBV6-2/TRBV6-3

CDR3aa: CSVEITGAGDTQYF
CDR3nt: TGCAGCGTTGAAATTACAGGGGCGGGAGATACGCAGTATTTT
d_gene: TRBD1
j_gene: TRBJ2-3
abundance: .
v_gene: TRBV29-1

CDR3aa: CASSLGAGQLYGYTF
CDR3nt: TGTGCCAGCAGCTTAGGGGCGGGACAACTCTATGGCTACACCTTC
d_gene: .
j_gene: TRBJ1-2
abundance: .
v_gene: TRBV7-2

CDR3aa: CSARLSLRDSVGYTF
CDR3nt: TGCAGTGCTAGATTGTCCCTGAGGGACAGTGTGGGCTACACCTTC
d_gene: TRBD1
j_gene: TRBJ1-2
abundance: .
v_gene: TRBV20-1

CDR3aa: CASSQEGHPSYEQYF
CDR3nt: TGTGCCAGCAGCCAAGAGGGGCATCCCTCCTACGAGCAGTACTTC
d_gene: .
j_gene: TRBJ2-7
abundance: few
v_gene: TRBV14

CDR3aa: CASTPPGTRTYNEQFF
CDR3nt: TGTGCCAGCACCCCTCCCGGAACTAGGACTTACAATGAGCAGTTCTTC
d_gene: .
j_gene: TRBJ2-1
abundance: .
v_gene: TRBV12-3/TRBV12-4

CDR3aa: CATKGLAGGEQFF
CDR3nt: TGTGCCACCAAGGGACTAGCGGGAGGTGAGCAGTTCTTC
d_gene: TRBD2
j_gene: TRBJ2-1
abundance: many
v_gene: TRBV2

CDR3aa: CASSVGLASTDTQYF
CDR3nt: TGTGCCAGCAGCGTCGGACTAGCGAGCACAGATACGCAGTATTTT
d_gene: TRBD2
j_gene: TRBJ2-3
abundance: few
v_gene: TRBV7-9

CDR3aa: CASSVVVGSGELFF
CDR3nt: TGTGCCAGCAGCGTAGTTGTAGGGAGCGGGGAGCTGTTTTTT
d_gene: .
j_gene: TRBJ2-2
abundance: .
v_gene: TRBV9

CDR3aa: CATSRAAGSNEKLFF
CDR3nt: TGTGCCACCAGCAGAGCGGCAGGGTCTAATGAAAAACTGTTTTTT
d_gene: .
j_gene: TRBJ1-4
abundance: few
v_gene: TRBV15

CDR3aa: CSARESGRPIEAFF
CDR3nt: TGCAGTGCTAGAGAATCTGGCCGACCGATTGAAGCTTTCTTT
d_gene: .
j_gene: TRBJ1-1
abundance: .
v_gene: TRBV20-1

CDR3aa: CASSYSTGGAFEAFF
CDR3nt: TGTGCCAGCAGTTACTCGACAGGGGGCGCGTTTGAAGCTTTCTTT
d_gene: TRBD1
j_gene: TRBJ1-1
abundance: few
v_gene: TRBV6-6

CDR3aa: CATSDFGGLGNEQFF
CDR3nt: TGTGCCACCAGTGATTTCGGGGGGCTCGGCAATGAGCAGTTCTTC
d_gene: .
j_gene: TRBJ2-1
abundance: .
v_gene: TRBV24-1

CDR3aa: CASSPSGEETQYF
CDR3nt: TGTGCCAGCAGCCCCAGTGGGGAAGAGACCCAGTACTTC
d_gene: .
j_gene: TRBJ2-5
abundance: .
v_gene: TRBV12-3/TRBV12-4

CDR3aa: CASSPSGVGDTQYF
CDR3nt: TGTGCCAGCAGCCCATCCGGGGTGGGGGATACGCAGTATTTT
d_gene: .
j_gene: TRBJ2-3
abundance: many
v_gene: TRBV7-3

CDR3aa: CSAILAGEETQYF
CDR3nt: TGCAGTGCAATACTAGCGGGAGAAGAGACCCAGTACTTC
d_gene: TRBD2
j_gene: TRBJ2-5
abundance: .
v_gene: TRBV20-1

CDR3aa: CASSPWGGSAHNEQFF
CDR3nt: TGTGCCAGTAGCCCCTGGGGCGGGAGTGCTCACAATGAGCAGTTCTTC
d_gene: TRBD2
j_gene: TRBJ2-1
abundance: few
v_gene: TRBV19

CDR3aa: CSARDSASGYYEQYF
CDR3nt: TGCAGTGCTAGAGATTCCGCTAGCGGGTACTACGAGCAGTACTTC
d_gene: TRBD2
j_gene: TRBJ2-7
abundance: .
v_gene: TRBV20-1

CDR3aa: CASSRTGIFEKLFF
CDR3nt: TGTGCCAGCAGTCGGACAGGGATATTTGAAAAACTGTTTTTT
d_gene: TRBD1
j_gene: TRBJ1-4
abundance: .
v_gene: TRBV11-2

CDR3aa: CASRLSQTYGYTF
CDR3nt: TGTGCCAGCAGATTATCCCAGACCTATGGCTACACCTTC
d_gene: .
j_gene: TRBJ1-2
abundance: few
v_gene: TRBV7-2

CDR3aa: CASSRSPKEETQYF
CDR3nt: TGTGCCAGCAGTCGCTCACCCAAAGAGGAGACCCAGTACTTC
d_gene: .
j_gene: TRBJ2-5
abundance: many
v_gene: TRBV2

CDR3aa: CAVGSWDTQYF
CDR3nt: TGTGCCGTAGGTAGTTGGGATACGCAGTATTTT
d_gene: .
j_gene: TRBJ2-3
abundance: .
v_gene: TRBV6-1

CDR3aa: CASSPPGLGGIEQYF
CDR3nt: TGTGCCAGCTCACCTCCGGGACTAGGCGGTATCGAGCAGTACTTC
d_gene: TRBD2
j_gene: TRBJ2-7
abundance: few
v_gene: TRBV18

CDR3aa: CASNFGVRGELFF
CDR3nt: TGTGCCAGCAATTTTGGGGTGAGGGGGGAGCTGTTTTTT
d_gene: .
j_gene: TRBJ2-2
abundance: few
v_gene: TRBV12-3/TRBV12-4

CDR3aa: CASSLDGEWELFF
CDR3nt: TGCGCCAGCAGCTTAGATGGTGAATGGGAGCTGTTTTTT
d_gene: .
j_gene: TRBJ2-2
abundance: .
v_gene: TRBV5-1

CDR3aa: CASSLTSASYNEQFF
CDR3nt: TGTGCCAGCAGCTTAACTAGCGCCTCCTACAATGAGCAGTTCTTC
d_gene: TRBD2
j_gene: TRBJ2-1
abundance: many
v_gene: TRBV7-2